This T cell receptor beta chain was obtained from a study of blood T cell repertoires in COVID-19. Across the study: Specimens from acute and convalescent COVID-19 originated in the United States, Italy and Spain. T cells, B-cell-depleted T cells, or PBMCs provided the cDNA or gDNA that served as material.

Trimming removed 5 bases at V and 2 bases at J, with 13 bases between. This CDR3 has 14 amino acids. In germline, CDR1 is MNHEY, CDR2 SVGAGI. Per the authors' pipeline: Nucleated cell counts were estimated from reference gene primer amplification. Using immunoSEQ multiplex PCR, the repertoire was profiled, and TCRdb retains in-frame clones only, with some absent. The V and J calls and clone size were taken over from that table, and D and trimming were inferred from the DNA. The data hold about 200,000 clones, with approximately 84% observed a single time. This chain connects TRBV6-5 to TRBJ2-7, with D unclear. This receptor was identified in a human donor with acute or convalescent COVID-19. The donor label of this sample is uncertain. Sequenced input: peripheral blood. Here the CDR3 reads CASSPQASTYEQYF. CDR3 bases: TGTGCCAGCAGTCCCCAGGCGTCAACCTACGAGCAGTACTTC.